The 7 T cell receptor beta chains below were found in one sample sequenced in a study of T cell responses to AZD1222 COVID-19 vaccine (dated by TCRdb to about 2021). This sample's time point label indicates: about 28 days (+/-7) after the second vaccine dose. Receptors were amplified or captured by the immunoSEQ multiplex PCR assay. TCRdb limited this immuneACCESS table to in-frame rearrangements with V and J called. A share of clones is missing; checked studies link under half to unresolved V genes, and the rest is unexplained. The sample records about 270,000 clones, 90% to 95% of which are singletons. The ten top clones hold 0.55% of the sample. This sample comprised peripheral blood, obtained 28 days after the second AZD1222 dose. These receptors all stem from an adult who received the AZD1222 COVID-19 vaccine.

This clone is a singleton in its sample. The V call is TRBV27, the J call TRBJ2-1, with 9 bases fitting TRBD1. The CDR3 has 16 amino acids. The trim removed 7 bases at V and 8 bases at J, leaving 15 bases unmatched. The germline V gene encodes CDR1 MNHEY and CDR2 SMNVEV (reference sequence). The CDR3: CASTVAGGQGWHEQFF. The CDR3, as DNA: TGTGCCAGCACTGTGGCCGGTGGACAGGGGTGGCATGAGCAGTTCTTC.

This chain links TRBV20-1 with TRBJ2-2, with 8 nucleotides matching TRBD2. Germline V gene sequence: CDR1 DFQATT, CDR2 SNEGSKA (reference sequence). The CDR3 loop spans 13 amino acids. The junction had 1 base not matched to a gene; V was cut back by 3 bases and J by 4 bases. CDR3 residues: CSASRGGTGELFF. CDR3 in DNA: TGCAGTGCTAGTCGGGGGGGCACCGGGGAGCTGTTTTTT.

The chain links TRBV6-5 to TRBJ2-5; D not certain. Trimming took off 0 bases at V and 6 bases at J, with 11 bases between the two ends. This CDR3 is 14 amino acids long. The germline V gene encodes CDR1 MNHEY and CDR2 SVGAGI. In DNA form, the CDR3 reads TGTGCCAGCAGTTACTCCACGGTAGTGCAGACCCAGTACTTC. It is translated as CASSYSTVVQTQYF.

J is TRBJ1-5 and V is TRBV20-1, with a weak D call TRBD1 (5 bases). Germline CDR1 and CDR2: DFQATT and SNEGSKA (reference sequence). The ends were cut back, 3 bases at V and 6 bases at J, with 9 bases in the middle. The CDR3 extends over 12 amino acids. The CDR3 nucleotides are TGCAGTGCTAGTGGGGGAGGTCAGCCCCAGCATTTT. Its protein product is CSASGGGQPQHF.

Note on this clone: Other DNA variants within this sample encode the same CDR3. J is TRBJ2-3 and V is TRBV28; TRBD2 might be the D (6 bases). The CDR3 has 16 amino acids. Germline V gene lookup returns CDR1 MDHEN and CDR2 SYDVKM. V gave up 1 base and J gave up 0 bases, with 11 bases separating them. CDR3 sequence reads: CASSLSGGTSTDTQYF. CDR3 DNA: TGTGCCAGCAGTTTATCGGGCGGGACTAGCACAGATACGCAGTATTTT.

The chain has TRBV6-5 and TRBJ1-1; D remains ambiguous. Germline V gene data show CDR1 as MNHEY and CDR2 as SVGAGI. Trimming cost V 6 bases and J 0 bases, with 8 bases left between them. This CDR3 region has 13 residues. The CDR3 bases are TGTGCCAGCAGGGAGGGCCTGAACACTGAAGCTTTCTTT. It is translated as CASREGLNTEAFF.

The chain is built from TRBV20-1 and TRBJ2-7; perhaps TRBD2 as D (6 bases). Germline CDR1 reads DFQATT; CDR2 reads SNEGSKA (reference sequence). V was trimmed by 3 bases and J by 2 bases, leaving 11 bases between them. The CDR3 length is 13 residues. As DNA, the CDR3 is TGCAGTGCTAGTCTCGGGACTGCCTACGAGCAGTACTTC. Protein product: CSASLGTAYEQYF.